The table lists the clone carrying this T cell receptor beta chain with a few counts. Its target is unknown. These data come from a study of T cells after yellow fever vaccination. V shed 7 bases and J shed 1 base, with 13 bases lying between them. CDR3 size: 13 residues. CDR1 and CDR2 (germline): SQVTM, ANQGSEA. TCRdb independently ran MiXCR on the 5' RACE reads; one entry per CDR3 protein. Of about 320,000 distinct CDR3 sequences in the sample, 6.5% to 8.5% were seen once. Study-wide results and caveats: Although most clonotypes did not, a small share appeared in both CD4 and CD8 compartments.

The sequence derives from a man between 18 and 29 years old who received the YFV17D yellow fever vaccine. The V and J genes are TRBV29-1 and TRBJ1-1; the D gene is possibly TRBD1 (6 bases). Sequencing was performed on PBMCs, taken roughly 46 days after the first yellow fever vaccination. CDR3 DNA sequence: TGCAGCGCTGCGCAGGGGACGAACACTGAAGCTTTCTTT. It codes for CSAAQGTNTEAFF.